This entry lists 30 T cell receptor beta chains sequenced from one sample in a study of blood T cell repertoires in COVID-19. Profiling relied on immunoSEQ multiplex PCR, and the TCRdb table lists in-frame clones only, not all of them. The sample lists approximately 43,000 clones, around 81% occurring once. The sample taken for sequencing was peripheral blood. Every receptor here comes from a man aged 35-49 years with active or convalescent COVID-19.

The CDR3 loop reads CASSPDQGYEQYF. For the CDR3, the DNA is TGTGCCAGCAGCCCGGATCAGGGCTACGAGCAGTACTTC. The chain links TRBV7-2 to TRBJ2-7, with D perhaps matching TRBD1 (5 bases). CDR1 is SGHTA, CDR2 FQGNSA, per germline. This CDR3 region has 13 residues. Trimming shortened V by 5 bases and J by 3 bases, and 11 bases separated the two germline ends. Looking up the rest from reference TRBV7-2 and TRBJ2-7 gives the full variable domain: GAGVSQSPSNKVTEKGKDVELRCDPISGHTALYWYRQSLGQGLEFLIYFQGNSAPDKSGLPSDRFSAERTGGSVSTLTIQRTQQEDSAVYLCASSPDQGYEQYFGPGTRLTVT.

This chain joins TRBV5-1 and TRBJ1-2; 10 nucleotides line up with TRBD1. Germline V gene lookup returns CDR1 SGHRS and CDR2 YFSETQ. The V segment lost 0 bases and the J segment 4 bases; nucleotides outside the gene matches: 3. The length of the CDR3 is 15 residues. The CDR3 region is CASSLDGDRGYGYTF. The CDR3 nucleotides are TGCGCCAGCAGCTTGGATGGGGACAGGGGCTATGGCTACACCTTC.

Relative to its sample, this clone is medium-sized (0.01 to 0.1%). This sequence joins TRBV7-6 and TRBJ1-5; D not certain. From germline, CDR1 is SGHVS and CDR2 FNYEAQ. V lost 1 base and J 5 bases, leaving 6 bases between the germline ends. The CDR3 length is 13 residues. The CDR3 coding sequence is TGTGCCAGCAGCTTAGATGACTATCAGCCCCAGCATTTT. This sequence encodes CASSLDDYQPQHF.

The chain carries TRBV7-6 and TRBJ2-7; a possible D gene is TRBD2 (8 bases). Germline V gene sequence: CDR1 SGHVS, CDR2 FNYEAQ. Between the trimmed V and J ends, which lost 5 bases and 3 bases, there was a span of 26 bases. The CDR3 is 18 residues long. The DNA of the CDR3 is TGTGCCAGCAGCCCGAGCAGGGGGGGAGCGGGAGTCGGCTACGAGCAGTACTTC. Amino acid sequence: CASSPSRGGAGVGYEQYF.

The rearrangement uses TRBV7-6 and TRBJ1-6, with a possible D match to TRBD1 (5 bases). This CDR3 has 13 amino acids. Germline CDR1 SGHVS, CDR2 FNYEAQ. V lost 0 bases and J 10 bases, leaving 7 bases between the germline ends. CDR3 amino acids: CASSLAGGSPLHF. The CDR3 DNA follows: TGTGCCAGCAGCTTAGCGGGGGGATCACCCCTCCACTTT.

This sequence joins TRBV29-1 and TRBJ2-3; 7 bases agree with TRBD2. CDR1 is SQVTM and CDR2 is ANQGSEA in the germline V gene. CDR3 length: 14 residues. V dropped 7 bases and J dropped 2; count of bases not matched to a gene: 9. The CDR3 DNA follows: TGCAGCGCTGACCCCGGGACTACCACAGATACGCAGTATTTT. Translated, it gives CSADPGTTTDTQYF.

The J gene is TRBJ2-7, the V gene TRBV5-1; tentative D call: TRBD1 (6 bases). V dropped 6 bases and J dropped 5 bases, with 15 bases sitting between them. The CDR3 is 13 amino acids. Germline CDR1 SGHRS, CDR2 YFSETQ. The DNA for the CDR3 is TGCGCCAGCACTCAGCAGGGGTTCGACGAGCAGTACTTC. Amino acids: CASTQQGFDEQYF.

The genes are TRBV4-2 and TRBJ1-1, with 11 bases matching TRBD1. The V segment lost 5 bases and the J segment 4 bases; nucleotides outside the gene matches: 6. In germline, CDR1 is LGHNA, CDR2 YNFKEQ. There are 15 residues in the CDR3. The CDR3 DNA reads as TGTGCCAGCAGCACGGACAGGGGGCGGGCCACTGAAGCTTTCTTT. Translated, it gives CASSTDRGRATEAFF.

The V and J genes are TRBV9 and TRBJ2-1, with D possibly matching TRBD2 (5 bases). Trimming stripped 4 bases from V and 7 bases from J, with 15 bases between. CDR3 length: 14 amino acids. Germline CDR1 is SGDLS and CDR2 is YYNGEE. The CDR3 is CASSPGGVRNEQFF. CDR3 in DNA: TGTGCCAGCAGCCCCGGAGGCGTTCGGAATGAGCAGTTCTTC.

The chain joins TRBV6-6 to TRBJ2-3, with 10 bases aligning to TRBD2. In germline, CDR1 is MNHNY, CDR2 SVGAGI (reference sequence). V lost 7 bases to trimming and J lost 1 base; unmatched junction nucleotides: 2. This CDR3 has 14 residues. In nucleotides, the CDR3 is TGTGCCAGCACCCTAGCGGGAGGCACAGATACGCAGTATTTT. Translation: CASTLAGGTDTQYF.

V is TRBV2 and J is TRBJ2-5; no reliable D call. CDR1 is SNHLY, CDR2 FYNNEI, per germline. Trimming stripped 8 bases from V and 2 bases from J, with 12 bases between. CDR3 length: 13 residues. CDR3 coding DNA: TGTGCCAGCCTACTCCCCTCACAAGAGACCCAGTACTTC. This encodes CASLLPSQETQYF. Supplemented by reference TRBV2 and TRBJ2-5, the full variable domain reads EPEVTQTPSHQVTQMGQEVILRCVPISNHLYFYWYRQILGQKVEFLVSFYNNEISEKSEIFDDQFSVERPDGSNFTLKIRSTKLEDSAMYFCASLLPSQETQYFGPGTRLLVL.

The gene calls are TRBV19 and TRBJ1-5; 9 nucleotides match TRBD1. J was trimmed by 5 bases and V by 7 bases; bases with no gene match: 12. This CDR3 is built from 16 residues. Looked up from germline, CDR1 is LNHDA and CDR2 is SQIVND (reference sequence). The CDR3 DNA sequence: TGTGCCAGTATCTCGAGAGGGGACAGGGCTTATCAGCCCCAGCATTTT. This gives the protein CASISRGDRAYQPQHF.

The V call is TRBV5-4, the J call TRBJ2-5; 15 bases fit TRBD2. V lost 4 bases and J lost 3; bases outside the gene matches: 13. CDR3 length equals 19 residues. CDR1 is SGHNT, CDR2 YYREEE, per germline (reference sequence). As DNA, the CDR3 is TGTGCCAGCAGCCGCCCAGGACTAGCGGGAGGGCCGGGCAAAGAGACCCAGTACTTC. This sequence encodes CASSRPGLAGGPGKETQYF.

This clone has only a few counts. The CDR3, as DNA: TGTGCCAGCAGCGGTACAAGCAATCAGCCCCAGCATTTT. Translation gives CASSGTSNQPQHF. This chain links TRBV9 with TRBJ1-5; D gene ambiguous. There are 13 residues in the CDR3. The V gene's germline CDR1 is SGDLS and CDR2 YYNGEE. V was trimmed by 3 bases and J by 1 base, leaving 5 bases between them.

This clone has at least ten counts. The chain joins TRBV30 to TRBJ1-5, with no clear D. V was cut by 2 bases and J by 6 bases, with 11 bases left in between. The CDR3 loop spans 13 amino acids. Per germline, CDR1 GTSNPN and CDR2 SVGIG (reference sequence). CDR3: CAWSKDGSQPQHF. DNA for the CDR3: TGTGCCTGGAGTAAGGACGGGAGTCAGCCCCAGCATTTT. The variable domain in full, with the rest retrieved from reference TRBV30 and TRBJ1-5, is SQTIHQWPATLVQPVGSPLSLECTVEGTSNPNLYWYRQAAGRGLQLLFYSVGIGQISSEVPQNLSASRPQDRQFILSSKKLLLSDSGFYLCAWSKDGSQPQHFGDGTRLSIL.

This clone was observed a few times. This chain uses TRBV7-2 with TRBJ1-5, with D possibly being TRBD1 (6 bases). With 3 bases removed from V and 2 bases from J, the gap between germline ends came to 11 bases. Germline values: CDR1 SGHTA, CDR2 FQGNSA. This CDR3 has 15 residues. The DNA for the CDR3 is TGTGCCAGCAGCTTCCAGGGGCCGGGCAATCAGCCCCAGCATTTT. It codes for CASSFQGPGNQPQHF.

V usage is TRBV30 and J usage is TRBJ1-2; a possible D gene is TRBD1 (6 bases). The CDR3 sequence is 13 residues long. Germline V gene lookup returns CDR1 GTSNPN and CDR2 SVGIG (reference sequence). Trimming took off 2 bases at V and 6 bases at J, with 13 bases between the two ends. For the CDR3, the DNA is TGTGCCTGGAGTCTTGGGGACATCCATGGCTACACCTTC. Residues: CAWSLGDIHGYTF. The full variable domain, with the rest looked up from reference TRBV30 and TRBJ1-2, is SQTIHQWPATLVQPVGSPLSLECTVEGTSNPNLYWYRQAAGRGLQLLFYSVGIGQISSEVPQNLSASRPQDRQFILSSKKLLLSDSGFYLCAWSLGDIHGYTFGSGTRLTVV.

The rearrangement joins TRBV30 to TRBJ2-1; 8 bases agree with TRBD2. The V gene's germline CDR1 is GTSNPN and CDR2 SVGIG (reference sequence). The V gene end was trimmed by 0 bases and the J gene end by 0 bases; junction bases not matched to a gene: 13. The CDR3 is made up of 19 amino acids. This CDR3 reads CAWSVYIAGYQSSYNEQFF. The CDR3, as DNA: TGTGCCTGGAGTGTATATATAGCGGGATACCAGAGCTCCTACAATGAGCAGTTCTTC.

The rearrangement joins TRBV7-3 to TRBJ2-1; D remains unclear. In germline, CDR1 is SGHTA, CDR2 FQGTGA. The CDR3 has 15 amino acids. V was clipped by 0 bases and J by 4 bases, with 10 bases between them. CDR3 residues: CASSLTSIAYNEQFF. In DNA form, the CDR3 reads TGTGCCAGCAGCTTAACTAGTATTGCTTACAATGAGCAGTTCTTC.

CDR3 sequence: CASSSSPWDFPYEQYF. The CDR3 nucleotides are TGTGCCAGCTCATCGTCTCCTTGGGACTTCCCCTACGAGCAGTACTTC. The genes are TRBV18 and TRBJ2-7; perhaps TRBD2 as D (6 bases). V shed 5 bases and J shed 2 bases, with 19 bases lying between them. The CDR3 length is 16 residues. Germline assignment: CDR1 KGHSH and CDR2 LQKENI. Supplemented by reference TRBV18 and TRBJ2-7, the full variable domain reads NAGVMQNPRHLVRRRGQEARLRCSPMKGHSHVYWYRQLPEEGLKFMVYLQKENIIDESGMPKERFSAEFPKEGPSILRIQQVVRGDSAAYFCASSSSPWDFPYEQYFGPGTRLTVT.

The chain carries TRBV5-6 and TRBJ2-2, with 13 bases aligning to TRBD2. The length of the CDR3 is 16 residues. The germline V gene encodes CDR1 SGHDT and CDR2 YYEEEE. V dropped 0 bases and J dropped 7; count of bases not matched to a gene: 3. The CDR3 here is CASSLEGLAGYGELFF. CDR3 DNA: TGTGCCAGCAGCTTGGAGGGACTAGCGGGGTACGGGGAGCTGTTTTTT. Based on the CDR3 plus reference TRBV5-6 and TRBJ2-2, the full variable domain is DAGVTQSPTHLIKTRGQQVTLRCSPKSGHDTVSWYQQALGQGPQFIFQYYEEEERQRGNFPDRFSGHQFPNYSSELNVNALLLGDSALYLCASSLEGLAGYGELFFGEGSRLTVL.

The chain has TRBV4-1 and TRBJ1-3; D not certain. Trimming stripped 5 bases from V and 0 bases from J, with 14 bases between. This CDR3 has 16 residues. Germline CDR1 MGHRA, CDR2 YSYEKL. The DNA of the CDR3 is TGCGCCAGCAGCACCCAGGTGCCGACCTCTGGAAACACCATATATTTT. It codes for CASSTQVPTSGNTIYF.

This clone was detected once. This sequence joins TRBV2 and TRBJ1-6; TRBD1 might be the D (6 bases). CDR1 and CDR2 from the germline V gene are SNHLY and FYNNEI. This CDR3 is built from 14 residues. V lost 4 bases and J 10 bases, leaving 14 bases between the germline ends. CDR3 sequence (DNA): TGTGCCAGCAGTGCCACAGGGAAACAATCACCCCTCCACTTT. It translates to CASSATGKQSPLHF.

V gene TRBV7-8 combines with J gene TRBJ1-1; 7 bases fit TRBD1. Per the germline V gene, CDR1 is SGHVS and CDR2 is FQNEAQ. The CDR3 spans 15 residues. J was trimmed by 3 bases and V by 5 bases; bases with no gene match: 9. The CDR3 here is CASSPARQGDTEAFF. The DNA of the CDR3 is TGTGCCAGCAGCCCCGCCCGGCAGGGGGACACTGAAGCTTTCTTT.

The chain carries TRBV19 and TRBJ1-2; a possible D gene is TRBD1 (5 bases). V was pared by 8 bases and J by 6 bases, with 19 bases between. CDR1 is LNHDA and CDR2 is SQIVND in the germline V gene (reference sequence). The CDR3 has 14 amino acids. CDR3 coding DNA: TGTGCCAGTCACGGCCAGGGTGTTTCTAATGGCTACACCTTC. Its translation is CASHGQGVSNGYTF.

This chain connects TRBV28 to TRBJ1-2, with D unresolved. V gave up 8 bases and J gave up 0 bases, with 13 bases separating them. CDR1 and CDR2 from the germline V gene are MDHEN and SYDVKM. The CDR3 extends over 14 amino acids. The CDR3 loop reads CASAPYGANYGYTF. CDR3 DNA: TGTGCCAGCGCTCCGTACGGGGCTAACTATGGCTACACCTTC.

This chain connects TRBV10-3 to TRBJ2-7; a weak D match, TRBD1 (6 bases). The CDR3 extends over 15 amino acids. V was trimmed by 4 bases and J by 7 bases, leaving 20 bases between them. Germline CDR1 reads ENHRY; CDR2 reads SYGVKD. The CDR3 here is CAISGTTGTSGEQYF. The CDR3 DNA sequence: TGTGCCATCAGTGGTACGACAGGCACCAGTGGAGAGCAGTACTTC.

The chain recombines TRBV5-6 with TRBJ2-7; the D is unclear. Trimming cost V 3 bases and J 3 bases, with 4 bases left between them. The CDR3 runs 11 residues. Germline V gene lookup returns CDR1 SGHDT and CDR2 YYEEEE. CDR3 nucleotides: TGTGCCAGCAGCTACGGCTACGAGCAGTACTTC. Protein product: CASSYGYEQYF.

The chain employs TRBV23-1 and TRBJ2-2; a possible D gene is TRBD2 (6 bases). TRBV23-1 is annotated as an ORF whose role is uncertain. The CDR3 runs to 18 residues. V was clipped by 4 bases and J by 4 bases, with 22 bases between them. CDR3 in DNA: TGCGCCAGCAGTCCTCCGGAGAGGGACTCAGTGGGCACCGGGGAGCTGTTTTTT. Its translation: CASSPPERDSVGTGELFF.

The rearrangement uses TRBV4-1 and TRBJ2-7, with TRBD1 identical over 7 bases. The CDR3 length is 19 residues. Unmatched junction bases numbered 17, after V lost 1 base and J lost 2 bases. Germline V gives CDR1 MGHRA, CDR2 YSYEKL. The CDR3 DNA is TGCGCCAGCAGCCAAGCAGCAGGGGGAGCTCGAGCGGAGCCCTACGAGCAGTACTTC. It yields the protein CASSQAAGGARAEPYEQYF.